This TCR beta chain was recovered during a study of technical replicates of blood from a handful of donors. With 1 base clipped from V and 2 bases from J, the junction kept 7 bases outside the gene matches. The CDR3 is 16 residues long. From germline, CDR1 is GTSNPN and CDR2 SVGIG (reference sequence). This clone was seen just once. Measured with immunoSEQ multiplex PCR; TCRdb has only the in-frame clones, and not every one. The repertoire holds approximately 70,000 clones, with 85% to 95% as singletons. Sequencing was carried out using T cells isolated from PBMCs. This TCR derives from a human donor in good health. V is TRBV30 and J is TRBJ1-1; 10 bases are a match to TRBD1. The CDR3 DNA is TGTGCCTGGAGTGCCCGGACAGGGGGAGTAAACACTGAAGCTTTCTTT. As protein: CAWSARTGGVNTEAFF.